The 2 T cell receptor beta chains below were found in one sample sequenced in a study of cytomegalovirus exposure and HLA in healthy donors. This PCR relied on a set of 60 Vbeta primers and 13 Jbeta primers. The protocol was immunoSEQ multiplex PCR, while the TCRdb copy is restricted to in-frame clones and leaves out a portion. The sample has 150,000 to 200,000 clones; 70% to 90% are singletons. Sequences were obtained from PBMCs. These receptors all stem from a woman aged 18-29 years in good health and CMV-seronegative.

CDR3 protein: CASRTVRNYGYTF. As DNA, the CDR3 is TGTGCCAGCAGAACGGTCAGGAACTATGGCTACACCTTC. The rearrangement uses TRBV28 and TRBJ1-2; no definite D call. Germline assignment: CDR1 MDHEN and CDR2 SYDVKM. Trimming stripped 6 bases from V and 2 bases from J, with 10 bases between. The CDR3 sequence is 13 residues long.

This rearrangement joins TRBV9 to TRBJ2-7, with D possibly TRBD1 on 5 matching bases. This CDR3 comprises 13 residues. Trimming took off 4 bases at V and 7 bases at J, with 15 bases between the two ends. Germline V gene lookup returns CDR1 SGDLS and CDR2 YYNGEE. This CDR3 reads CASSPPPGLEQYF. The CDR3 DNA sequence: TGTGCCAGCAGCCCTCCCCCAGGGTTGGAGCAGTACTTC. The complete variable domain, with remaining parts taken from reference TRBV9 and TRBJ2-7, reads DSGVTQTPKHLITATGQRVTLRCSPRSGDLSVYWYQQSLDQGLQFLIQYYNGEERAKGNILERFSAQQFPDLHSELNLSSLELGDSALYFCASSPPPGLEQYFGPGTRLTVT.